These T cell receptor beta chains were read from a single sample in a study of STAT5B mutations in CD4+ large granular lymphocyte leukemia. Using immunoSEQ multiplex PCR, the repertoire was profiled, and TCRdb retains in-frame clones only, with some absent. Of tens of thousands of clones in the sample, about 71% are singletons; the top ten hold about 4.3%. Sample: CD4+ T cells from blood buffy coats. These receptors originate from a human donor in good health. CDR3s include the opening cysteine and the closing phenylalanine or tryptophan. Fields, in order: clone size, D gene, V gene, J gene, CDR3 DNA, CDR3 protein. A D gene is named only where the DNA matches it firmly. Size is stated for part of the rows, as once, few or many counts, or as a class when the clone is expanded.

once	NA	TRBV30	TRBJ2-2	TGTGCCTGGTTCGCCGGGGAGCTGTTTTTT	CAWFAGELFF
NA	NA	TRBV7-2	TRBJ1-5	TGTGCCAGCAGCTCGGAGGGGGGCCAGCCCCAGCATTTT	CASSSEGGQPQHF
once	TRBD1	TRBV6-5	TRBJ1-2	TGTGCCAGCAGTAGATCAGGACAGGCAGCAAGTGGCTACACCTTC	CASSRSGQAASGYTF
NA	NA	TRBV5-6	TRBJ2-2	TGTGCCAGCAGCTTAATGAGGGAGGAAATCACCGGGGAGCTGTTTTTT	CASSLMREEITGELFF
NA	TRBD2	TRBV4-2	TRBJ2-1	TGTGCCAGCAGCCAAGGGGCTAGCGGGAGTACCTACAATGAGCAGTTCTTC	CASSQGASGSTYNEQFF
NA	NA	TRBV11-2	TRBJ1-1	TGTGCCAGCTCCGGGACGGCGAACACTGAAGCTTTCTTT	CASSGTANTEAFF
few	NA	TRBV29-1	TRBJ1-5	TGCAGCGTGAAATCAGGGGTTCAGCCCCAGCATTTT	CSVKSGVQPQHF
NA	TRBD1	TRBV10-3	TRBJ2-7	TGTGCCATCAGTGGGCTACTGACAGGGACCTACGAGCAGTACTTC	CAISGLLTGTYEQYF
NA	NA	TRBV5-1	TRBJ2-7	TGCGCCAGCAGCCCCTCCGGGGCGGTTACCTACGAGCAGTACTTC	CASSPSGAVTYEQYF
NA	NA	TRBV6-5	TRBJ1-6	TGTGCCAGCAGAACGGGACGGAAAAATTCACCCCTCCACTTT	CASRTGRKNSPLHF
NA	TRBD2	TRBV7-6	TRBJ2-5	TGTGCCAGCAGTGGACTAGCGGGATTCGGTGCTGAGACCCAGTACTTC	CASSGLAGFGAETQYF
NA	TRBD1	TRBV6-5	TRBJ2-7	TGTGCCAGCAGTTATGGGGGACAGGGCTCCTACGAGCAGTACTTC	CASSYGGQGSYEQYF
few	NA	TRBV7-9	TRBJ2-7	TGTGCCAGCGCAGCCCTTACCTACGAGCAGTACTTC	CASAALTYEQYF
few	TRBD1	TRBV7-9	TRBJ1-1	TGTGCCAGCAGCCCGGGGACAGGGGGCACGACTGAAGCTTTCTTT	CASSPGTGGTTEAFF
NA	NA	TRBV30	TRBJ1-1	TGTGCCTTCCTCCGACAGAGCCAGACTGAAGCTTTCTTT	CAFLRQSQTEAFF
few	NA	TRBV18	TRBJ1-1	TGTGCCAGCTCTGATTTTGGGACTGAAGCTTTCTTT	CASSDFGTEAFF
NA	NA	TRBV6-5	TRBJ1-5	TGTGCCAGCAGTAGAAAGGGGGGTTATCAGCCCCAGCATTTT	CASSRKGGYQPQHF
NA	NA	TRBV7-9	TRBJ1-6	TGTGCCAGCAGCTTAAGGGGGGTGGACTCACCCCTCCACTTT	CASSLRGVDSPLHF
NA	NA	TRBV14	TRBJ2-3	TGTGCCAGCAGCGGCGTCGGGACGCTGCCTGCTACGCAGTATTTT	CASSGVGTLPATQYF
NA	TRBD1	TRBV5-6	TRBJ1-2	TGTGCCAGCAGTGAGGCAGGGGGAAACTATGGCTACACCTTC	CASSEAGGNYGYTF
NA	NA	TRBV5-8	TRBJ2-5	TGTGCCAGCAGCTTGACAGGGAAAGAGACCCAGTACTTC	CASSLTGKETQYF
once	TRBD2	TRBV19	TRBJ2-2	TGTGCCAGTAGTATTAGTCGGCGGGAGCTGGCCGGGGAGCTGTTTTTT	CASSISRRELAGELFF
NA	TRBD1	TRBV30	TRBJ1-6	TGTGCCTGGAGTAGACAGGGAGGGAGGTCACCCCTCCACTTT	CAWSRQGGRSPLHF
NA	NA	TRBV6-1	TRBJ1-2	TGTGCCAGCAGTGAATATCCTCTTGGCTACACCTTC	CASSEYPLGYTF
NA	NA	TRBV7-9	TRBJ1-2	TGTGCCAGCAGCTCCGACAGCTCTATAGTTGGCTACACCTTC	CASSSDSSIVGYTF
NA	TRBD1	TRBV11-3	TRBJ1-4	TGTGCCAGCAGCTTAAAGGGTTGGGACAGAGTCAATGAAAAACTGTTTTTT	CASSLKGWDRVNEKLFF
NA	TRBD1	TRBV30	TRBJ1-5	TGTGCCTGGAGTACGACAGGGTTAGTGGGGCAGCCCCAGCATTTT	CAWSTTGLVGQPQHF
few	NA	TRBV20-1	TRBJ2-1	TGCAGTGCGCCAAGGAGGAATGAGCAGTTCTTC	CSAPRRNEQFF
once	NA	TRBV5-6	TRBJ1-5	TGTGCCAGCAGCTTGGTGGGTGGGAATCAGCCCCAGCATTTT	CASSLVGGNQPQHF
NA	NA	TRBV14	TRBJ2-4	TGTGCCAGCAGTGCCGGGCTCCGGGACTCGGTTCAGTACTTC	CASSAGLRDSVQYF
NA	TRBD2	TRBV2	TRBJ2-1	TGTGCCAGCACCAGAATGGGGCTAGCGGGAGGGCCGGGCCATGAGCAGTTCTTC	CASTRMGLAGGPGHEQFF
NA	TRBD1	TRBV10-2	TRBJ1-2	TGCGCCAGCAGCGAAACAGGGGTCTATGGCTACACCTTC	CASSETGVYGYTF
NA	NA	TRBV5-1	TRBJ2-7	TGCGCCAGCAGCCCCCGCGGAGGCATCTACGAGCAGTACTTC	CASSPRGGIYEQYF
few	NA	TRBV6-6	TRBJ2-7	TGTGCCAGCAGTTATGACGGTCTACAGCAGTACTTC	CASSYDGLQQYF
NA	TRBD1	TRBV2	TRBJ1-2	TGTGCCGGGGGACAGGGCAGAAGTGGCTACACCTTC	CAGGQGRSGYTF
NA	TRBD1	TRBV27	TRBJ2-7	TGTGCCAGCAGCCTTTTCCCCTCAAACACAGGGGCCGGGTCCGAGCAGTACTTC	CASSLFPSNTGAGSEQYF
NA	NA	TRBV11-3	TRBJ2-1	TGTGCCAGCACCATCGACGGACCGGCCGATGAGCAGTTCTTC	CASTIDGPADEQFF